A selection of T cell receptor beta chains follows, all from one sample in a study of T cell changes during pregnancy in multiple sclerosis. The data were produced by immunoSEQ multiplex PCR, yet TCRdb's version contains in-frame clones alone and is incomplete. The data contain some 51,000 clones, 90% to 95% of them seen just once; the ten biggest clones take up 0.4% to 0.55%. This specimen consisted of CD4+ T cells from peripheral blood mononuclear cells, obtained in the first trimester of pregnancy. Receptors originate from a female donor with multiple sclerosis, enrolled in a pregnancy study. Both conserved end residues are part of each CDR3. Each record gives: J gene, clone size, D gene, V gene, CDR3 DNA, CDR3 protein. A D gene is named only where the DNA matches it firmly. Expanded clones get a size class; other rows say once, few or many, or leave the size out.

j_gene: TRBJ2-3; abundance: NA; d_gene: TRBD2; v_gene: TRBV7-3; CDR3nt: TGTGCCAGCAGCTCAGGACTAGCGGGGGCAGATACGCAGTATTTT; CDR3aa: CASSSGLAGADTQYF
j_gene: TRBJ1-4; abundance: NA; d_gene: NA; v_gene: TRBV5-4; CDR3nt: TGTGCCAGCAGCTTGTGGCAGAGCGGGAAATTTGCAACTAATGAAAAACTGTTTTTT; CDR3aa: CASSLWQSGKFATNEKLFF
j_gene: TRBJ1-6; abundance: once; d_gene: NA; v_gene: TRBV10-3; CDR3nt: TGTGCCATCAGATCGACACTAGATTTACCCCTCCACTTT; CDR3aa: CAIRSTLDLPLHF
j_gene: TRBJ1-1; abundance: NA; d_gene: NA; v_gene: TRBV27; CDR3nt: TGTGCCAGCAGTCCTCTCCGGGACACCCTGAACACTGAAGCTTTCTTT; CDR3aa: CASSPLRDTLNTEAFF
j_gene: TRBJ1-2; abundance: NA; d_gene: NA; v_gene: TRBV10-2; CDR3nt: TGCGCCAGCATAACTTATTATGGCTACACCTTC; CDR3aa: CASITYYGYTF
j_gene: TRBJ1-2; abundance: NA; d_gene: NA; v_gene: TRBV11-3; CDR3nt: TGTGCCAGCAGCTCCGAAACAGACAACTATGGCTACACCTTC; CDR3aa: CASSSETDNYGYTF
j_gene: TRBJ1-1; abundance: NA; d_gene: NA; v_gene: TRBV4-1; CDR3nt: TGCGCCAGCAGCCTGGGGTGGAGGGGCGAGAACACTGAAGCTTTCTTT; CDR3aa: CASSLGWRGENTEAFF
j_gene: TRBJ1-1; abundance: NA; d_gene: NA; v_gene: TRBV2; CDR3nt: TGTGCCAGCAGACCCGGACACGCCTGGGATGGGGCTTTCTTT; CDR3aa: CASRPGHAWDGAFF
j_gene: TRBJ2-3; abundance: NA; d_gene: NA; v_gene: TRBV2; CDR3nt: TGTGCCAGCAATTTGGGGGCCACAGATACGCAGTATTTT; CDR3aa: CASNLGATDTQYF
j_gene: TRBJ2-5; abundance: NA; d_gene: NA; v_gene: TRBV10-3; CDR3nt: TGTGCCATCAGGAGCAGACATGAAGAGACCCAGTACTTC; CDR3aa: CAIRSRHEETQYF
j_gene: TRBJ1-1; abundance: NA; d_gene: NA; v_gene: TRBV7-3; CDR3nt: TGTGCCAGCAGCGCCAACTCAGGGAACACTGAAGCTTTCTTT; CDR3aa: CASSANSGNTEAFF
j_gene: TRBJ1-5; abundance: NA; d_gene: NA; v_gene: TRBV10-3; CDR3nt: TGTGCCATCAGTAGAGGGCCGGATCAGCCCCAGCATTTT; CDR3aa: CAISRGPDQPQHF
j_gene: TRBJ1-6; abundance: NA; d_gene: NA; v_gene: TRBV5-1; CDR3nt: TGCGCCAGCAGGACGGAGAGCTCCTATAATTCACCCCTCCACTTT; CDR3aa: CASRTESSYNSPLHF
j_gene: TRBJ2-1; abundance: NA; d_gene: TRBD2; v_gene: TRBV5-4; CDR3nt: TGTGCCAGCAGCTTGCGGACTAGCGGGGTGGCTTACTACAATGAGCAGTTCTTC; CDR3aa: CASSLRTSGVAYYNEQFF
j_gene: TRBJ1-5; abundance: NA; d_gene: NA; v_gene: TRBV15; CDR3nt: TGTGCCACCAGCAGAGAAGGCGGTCATCAGCCCCAGCATTTT; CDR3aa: CATSREGGHQPQHF
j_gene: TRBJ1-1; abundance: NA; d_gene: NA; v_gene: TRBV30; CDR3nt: TGTGCCTGGAGTGCGGGATCCGGCACTGAAGCTTTCTTT; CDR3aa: CAWSAGSGTEAFF
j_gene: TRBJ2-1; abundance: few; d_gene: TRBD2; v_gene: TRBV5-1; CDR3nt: TGCGCCAGCAGCCTAAGGACTAGCGGGGGTAATGAGCAGTTCTTC; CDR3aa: CASSLRTSGGNEQFF
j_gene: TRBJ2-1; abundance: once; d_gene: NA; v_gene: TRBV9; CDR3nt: TGTGCCAGCAGCCTTAGAGGACTCGGGGGCTACAATGAGCAGTTCTTC; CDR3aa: CASSLRGLGGYNEQFF
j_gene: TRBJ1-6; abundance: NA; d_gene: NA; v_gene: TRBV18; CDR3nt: TGTGCCAGCTCACCTTCCCTTAATTCACCCCTCCACTTT; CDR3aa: CASSPSLNSPLHF
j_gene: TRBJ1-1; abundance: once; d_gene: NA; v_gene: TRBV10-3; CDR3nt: TGTGCCATCAGTGTCCTACAGGGGAACACTGAAGCTTTCTTT; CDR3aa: CAISVLQGNTEAFF
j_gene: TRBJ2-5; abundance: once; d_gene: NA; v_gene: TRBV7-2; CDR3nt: TGTGCCAGCAGCCGGGACTGGAAGGAAGAGACCCAGTACTTC; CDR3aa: CASSRDWKEETQYF
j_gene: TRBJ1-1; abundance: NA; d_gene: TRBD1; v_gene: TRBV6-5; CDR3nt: TGTGCCAGCTGTTACAGGGGCGCGCGAATCACTGAAGCTTTCTTT; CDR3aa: CASCYRGARITEAFF
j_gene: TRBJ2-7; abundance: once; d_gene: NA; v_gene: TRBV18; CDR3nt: TGTGCCAGCTCACTAAACAGGGACGAGCAGTACTTC; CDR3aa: CASSLNRDEQYF
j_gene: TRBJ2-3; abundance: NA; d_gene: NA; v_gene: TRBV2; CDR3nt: TGTGCCAGCAGGGACTCCCCTTCCCCCACAGATACGCAGTATTTT; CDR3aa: CASRDSPSPTDTQYF
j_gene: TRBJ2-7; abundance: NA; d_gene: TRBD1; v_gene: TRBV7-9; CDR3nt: TGTGCCAGCAGCCCCAGCCAAGGGGGCGGTGACGAGCAGTACTTC; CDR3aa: CASSPSQGGGDEQYF
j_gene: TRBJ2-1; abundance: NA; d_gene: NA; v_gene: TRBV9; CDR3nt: TGTGCCAGCAGCGTAGCAGGGCAAGAGTACAATGAGCAGTTCTTC; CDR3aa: CASSVAGQEYNEQFF
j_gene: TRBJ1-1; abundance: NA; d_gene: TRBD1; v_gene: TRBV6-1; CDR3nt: TGTGCCAGCAGTGCCACAGGGGTAGGGGCTTTCTTT; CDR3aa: CASSATGVGAFF
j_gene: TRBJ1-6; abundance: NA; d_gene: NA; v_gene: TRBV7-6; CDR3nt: TGTGCCAGCAGCTTAGCGAGTGAATCACCCCTCCACTTT; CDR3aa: CASSLASESPLHF
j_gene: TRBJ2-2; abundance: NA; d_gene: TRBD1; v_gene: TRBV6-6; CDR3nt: TGTGCCACTAGGGGGCAACCCGGGGAGCTGTTTTTT; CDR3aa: CATRGQPGELFF
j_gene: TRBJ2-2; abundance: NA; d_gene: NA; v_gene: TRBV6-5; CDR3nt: TGTGCCAGCAGTTATCTCAGAAACACCGGGGAGCTGTTTTTT; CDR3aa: CASSYLRNTGELFF
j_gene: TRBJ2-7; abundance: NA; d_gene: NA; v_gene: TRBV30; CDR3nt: TGTGCCTGGAACAAAGGGCAGGGCGCGTCCTACGAGCAGTACTTC; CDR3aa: CAWNKGQGASYEQYF
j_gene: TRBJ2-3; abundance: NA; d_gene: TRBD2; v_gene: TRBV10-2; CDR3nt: TGCGCCAGCAGTGGCCTAGCGGGGGGGAAGTATTTT; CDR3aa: CASSGLAGGKYF
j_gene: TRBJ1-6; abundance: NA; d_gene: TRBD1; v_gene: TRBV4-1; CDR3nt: TGCGCCAGCAGCCAGGCCGGACAGGCCTATTCACCCCTCCACTTT; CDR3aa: CASSQAGQAYSPLHF
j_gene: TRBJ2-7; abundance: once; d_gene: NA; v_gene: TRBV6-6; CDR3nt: TGTGCCAGCAGCTCGGGGGTTCTTCGACAGTTATACGAGCAGTACTTC; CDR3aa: CASSSGVLRQLYEQYF
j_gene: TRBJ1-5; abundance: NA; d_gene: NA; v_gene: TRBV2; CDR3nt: TGTGCCAGCGTCGGCGGTAGCAATCAGCCCCAGCATTTT; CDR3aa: CASVGGSNQPQHF
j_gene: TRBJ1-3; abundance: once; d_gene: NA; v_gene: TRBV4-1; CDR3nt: TGCGCCAGCAGCTGGCAACAGGACCACTCTGGAAACACCATATATTTT; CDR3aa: CASSWQQDHSGNTIYF
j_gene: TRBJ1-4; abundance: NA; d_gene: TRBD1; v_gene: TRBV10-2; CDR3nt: TGCGCCAGCAAGGGACAGGGTGGGGGCAGTGAAAAACTGTTTTTT; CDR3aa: CASKGQGGGSEKLFF
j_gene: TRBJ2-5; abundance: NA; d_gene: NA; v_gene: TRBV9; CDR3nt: TGTGCCAGCAGCGCCTCCGCGGAGAGAGGGGAGACCCAGTACTTC; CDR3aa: CASSASAERGETQYF
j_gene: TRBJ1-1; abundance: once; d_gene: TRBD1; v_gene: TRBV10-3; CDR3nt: TGTGCCATCAGTGACCGACAGGGTAAGGTGGGCACTGAAGCTTTCTTT; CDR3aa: CAISDRQGKVGTEAFF
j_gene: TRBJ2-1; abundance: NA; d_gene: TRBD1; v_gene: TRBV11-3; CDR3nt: TGTGCCAGCAGCCCTGGGACAGGGTATTTCCATGAGCAGTTCTTC; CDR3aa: CASSPGTGYFHEQFF
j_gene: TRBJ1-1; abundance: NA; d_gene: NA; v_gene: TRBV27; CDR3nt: TGTGCCAGCAGTTTCCTCGGCGGGAGCACTGAAGCTTTCTTT; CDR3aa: CASSFLGGSTEAFF
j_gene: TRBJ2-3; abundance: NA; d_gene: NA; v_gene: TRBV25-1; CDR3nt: TGTGCCAGCAGTGAGTCGGTTAACACAGATACGCAGTATTTT; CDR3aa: CASSESVNTDTQYF
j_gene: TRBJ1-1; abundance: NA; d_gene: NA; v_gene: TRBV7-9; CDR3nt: TGTGCCAGCAGCTTAGACTACTCTGAAGCTTTCTTT; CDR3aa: CASSLDYSEAFF
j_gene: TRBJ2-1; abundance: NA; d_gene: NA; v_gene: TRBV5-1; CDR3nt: TGCGCCAGCAGCAAGGCGTCTGGGGGGATCGCCTACAATGAGCAGTTCTTC; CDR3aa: CASSKASGGIAYNEQFF
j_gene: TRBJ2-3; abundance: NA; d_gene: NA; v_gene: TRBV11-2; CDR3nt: TGTGCCAGCAGCTCGGGTGGCCTGGTTGATACGCAGTATTTT; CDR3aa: CASSSGGLVDTQYF